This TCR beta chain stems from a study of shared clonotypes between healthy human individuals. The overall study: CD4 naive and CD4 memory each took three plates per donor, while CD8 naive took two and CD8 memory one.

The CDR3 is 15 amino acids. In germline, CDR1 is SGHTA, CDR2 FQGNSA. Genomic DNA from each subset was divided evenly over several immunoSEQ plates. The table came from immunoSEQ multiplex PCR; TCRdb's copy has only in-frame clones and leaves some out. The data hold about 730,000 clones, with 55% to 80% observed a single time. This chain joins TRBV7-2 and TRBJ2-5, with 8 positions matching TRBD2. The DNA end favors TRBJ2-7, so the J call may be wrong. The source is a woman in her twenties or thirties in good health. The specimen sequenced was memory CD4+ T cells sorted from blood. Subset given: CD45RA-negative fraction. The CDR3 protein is CASSSTAGVPYEQYF. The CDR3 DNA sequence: TGTGCCAGCAGCTCGACAGCGGGAGTCCCCTACGAGCAGTACTTC.